These 5 T cell receptor beta chains were sequenced from one sample in a study of T cells of healthy individuals. Each CDR3 protein is one row after TCRdb ran MiXCR on the 5' RACE reads. This table holds around 100,000 distinct CDR3 sequences, approximately 15% found once. Receptors were obtained from a human donor in good health.

This clonotype was counted many times. The chain employs TRBV4-3 and TRBJ2-7; either TRBD1 or TRBD2 may supply D (5 bases each). The CDR3 length is 15 residues. The ends were cut back, 4 bases at V and 4 bases at J, with 17 bases in the middle. Germline V gene sequence: CDR1 LGHNA, CDR2 YSLEER. This CDR3 is CASSPIPGGVYEQYF. In DNA, the CDR3 is TGCGCCAGCAGCCCCATCCCTGGGGGAGTTTACGAGCAGTACTTC.

The chain links TRBV4-1 to TRBJ2-5, with TRBD2 matching over 13 bases. The V gene end was trimmed by 3 bases and the J gene end by 5 bases; junction bases not matched to a gene: 6. This CDR3 region has 16 residues. Germline CDR1 and CDR2: MGHRA and YSYEKL. This CDR3 is CASSQLGTSGIETQYF. The CDR3 DNA reads TGCGCCAGCAGCCAGCTAGGGACTAGCGGGATTGAGACCCAGTACTTC.

This clonotype was seen only a few times. This chain connects TRBV5-1 to TRBJ1-5; D is uncertain. This CDR3 region has 15 residues. V was clipped by 0 bases and J by 1 base, with 8 bases between them. CDR1 is SGHRS and CDR2 is YFSETQ in the germline V gene. The CDR3 reads CASSLAGQSNQPQHF. CDR3 coding DNA: TGCGCCAGCAGCTTGGCTGGGCAGAGCAATCAGCCCCAGCATTTT.

The count of this clonotype is one. The chain recombines TRBV12-3 or TRBV12-4 with TRBJ2-2, with D tentatively TRBD1 or TRBD2 (9 bases each). This CDR3 spans 16 amino acids. Trimming stripped 6 bases from V and 5 bases from J, with 19 bases between. CDR3 nucleotides: TGTGCCAGCAGCAGTCTAGCGGGACAGGGAACCGGGGAGCTGTTTTTT. This codes for CASSSLAGQGTGELFF.

This clonotype has ten or more counts. J is TRBJ2-7 and V is TRBV7-9; D may be TRBD1 or TRBD2 (5 bases each). The CDR3 consists of 11 residues. V lost 2 bases to trimming and J lost 10 bases, with 9 bases between them. Germline CDR1 and CDR2: SEHNR and FQNEAQ (reference sequence). Here the CDR3 DNA reads TGTGCCAGCAGCTTAAGGGACGTTCAGTACTTC. Translated, it gives CASSLRDVQYF.